Below are 9 T cell receptor beta chains sequenced from a single sample in a study of Graves' ophthalmopathy and Graves' hyperthyroidism. Amplifying from RNA transcripts, the study obtained TCR beta CDR3 regions. HTBI-primed RT-PCR formed the first round, and a multiplex PCR formed the second. TCRdb redid the calling of the multiplex PCR reads with MiXCR, one entry per CDR3 protein. The repertoire holds 220,000 or so distinct CDR3 sequences, with 20% to 25% as singletons. The specimen sequenced was peripheral blood. The receptors stem from a woman between 45 and 60 years old with Graves' ophthalmopathy.

J is TRBJ2-5 and V is TRBV5-1; the D gene is possibly TRBD2 (6 bases). The length of the CDR3 is 19 residues. Trimming cost V 3 bases and J 5 bases, with 29 bases left between them. Looked up from germline, CDR1 is SGHRS and CDR2 is YFSETQ. The CDR3 sequence: CASSYPGWRETGSVETQYF. CDR3 DNA: TGCGCCAGCAGCTACCCCGGGTGGCGGGAAACGGGGAGTGTGGAGACCCAGTACTTC.

The chain's CDR3 is CSARVTSNYEQYF. DNA of the CDR3: TGCAGTGCTAGAGTAACAAGCAACTACGAGCAGTACTTC. The chain is built from TRBV20-1 and TRBJ2-7; D is unclear. Germline CDR1 reads DFQATT; CDR2 reads SNEGSKA (reference sequence). With 1 base removed from V and 3 bases from J, the gap between germline ends came to 10 bases. This CDR3 region has 13 residues.

This clonotype was recorded many times. The rearrangement links TRBV29-1 to TRBJ2-5, with 7 positions matching TRBD1. Germline values: CDR1 SQVTM, CDR2 ANQGSEA. The CDR3 length is 12 residues. V lost 5 bases, J lost 5 bases, and 5 bases stayed unmatched. The CDR3 loop reads CSVSTGVETQYF. The CDR3 region has the DNA TGCAGCGTTTCTACAGGGGTGGAGACCCAGTACTTC.

The V and J genes are TRBV6-5 and TRBJ1-1; the match to TRBD1 covers 7 bases. There are 15 residues in the CDR3. V was clipped by 2 bases and J by 1 base; unmatched bases: 4. Germline V gene lookup returns CDR1 MNHEY and CDR2 SVGAGI. The chain's CDR3 is CASSYATGTNTEAFF. CDR3 nucleotide sequence: TGTGCCAGCAGTTACGCGACAGGGACGAACACTGAAGCTTTCTTT.

This clonotype was detected many times. CDR3 DNA sequence: TGCAGTGGAGAAAACCAAGAGACCCAGTACTTC. Amino acid sequence: CSGENQETQYF. The rearrangement uses TRBV20-1 and TRBJ2-5; D unclear. Trimming removed 7 bases at V and 0 bases at J, with 6 bases between. Germline loops: CDR1 DFQATT, CDR2 SNEGSKA (reference sequence). This CDR3 has 11 residues.

This clonotype showed up many times. This sequence joins TRBV28 and TRBJ1-2, with D maybe TRBD1 (6 bases). Germline values: CDR1 MDHEN, CDR2 SYDVKM. There are 14 residues in the CDR3. The V and J ends lost 6 bases and 8 bases respectively, with 19 bases between them. The CDR3 DNA sequence: TGTGCCAGCAGCTCCGGTCCCAAGGGGGGGGGCTACACCTTC. This encodes CASSSGPKGGGYTF.

This clonotype was recorded many times. The V and J genes are TRBV2 and TRBJ2-5; no reliable D call. Trimming removed 6 bases at V and 4 bases at J, with 9 bases between. This CDR3 comprises 12 residues. Germline-derived CDR1 and CDR2 are SNHLY and FYNNEI. CDR3 in DNA: TGTGCCAGCAGAGAAATATCAGAGACCCAGTACTTC. Residues: CASREISETQYF.

Ten or more counts support this clonotype. V gene TRBV28 combines with J gene TRBJ1-1, with a tentative D call TRBD1 (5 bases). CDR1 and CDR2 (germline): MDHEN, SYDVKM. The germline V and J ends were trimmed by 3 bases and 0 bases, with 11 bases remaining between them. The CDR3 is 15 amino acids. CDR3 nucleotides: TGTGCCAGCAGTTTCGCAGGGACTATGAACACTGAAGCTTTCTTT. It translates to CASSFAGTMNTEAFF.

This clonotype was picked up many times. The chain carries TRBV6-5 and TRBJ2-7; TRBD2 matches 7 bases. Trimming cost V 2 bases and J 1 base; bases outside gene matches: 8. This CDR3 spans 16 amino acids. The germline V gene has CDR1 MNHEY and CDR2 SVGAGI. The CDR3 coding sequence is TGTGCCAGCAGTTACGCCCTAGGGCGGGGGTCCTACGAGCAGTACTTC. This encodes CASSYALGRGSYEQYF.